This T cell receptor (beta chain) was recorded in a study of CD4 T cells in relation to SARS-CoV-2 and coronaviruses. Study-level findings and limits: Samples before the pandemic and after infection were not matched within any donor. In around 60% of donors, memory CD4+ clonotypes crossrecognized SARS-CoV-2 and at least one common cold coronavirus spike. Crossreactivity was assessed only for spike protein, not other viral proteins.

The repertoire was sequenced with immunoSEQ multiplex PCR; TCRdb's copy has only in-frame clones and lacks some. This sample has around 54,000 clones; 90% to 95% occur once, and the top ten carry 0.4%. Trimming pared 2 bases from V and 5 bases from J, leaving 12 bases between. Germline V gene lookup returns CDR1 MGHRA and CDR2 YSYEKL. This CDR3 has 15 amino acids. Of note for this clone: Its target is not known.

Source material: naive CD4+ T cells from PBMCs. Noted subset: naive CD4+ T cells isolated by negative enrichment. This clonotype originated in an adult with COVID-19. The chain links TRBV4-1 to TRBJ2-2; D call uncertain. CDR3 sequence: CASSQNPLATGELFF. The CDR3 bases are TGCGCCAGCAGCCAAAACCCCTTAGCAACCGGGGAGCTGTTTTTT.